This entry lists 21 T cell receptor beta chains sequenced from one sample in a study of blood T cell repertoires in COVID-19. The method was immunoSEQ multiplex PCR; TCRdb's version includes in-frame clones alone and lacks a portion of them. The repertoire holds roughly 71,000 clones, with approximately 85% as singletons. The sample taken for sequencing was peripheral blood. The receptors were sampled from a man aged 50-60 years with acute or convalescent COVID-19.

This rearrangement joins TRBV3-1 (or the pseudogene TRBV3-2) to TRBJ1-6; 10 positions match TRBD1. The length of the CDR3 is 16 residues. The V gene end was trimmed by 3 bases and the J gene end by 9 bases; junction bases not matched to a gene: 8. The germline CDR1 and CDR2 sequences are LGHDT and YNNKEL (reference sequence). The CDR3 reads CASSQGQGTFGSPLHF. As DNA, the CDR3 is TGTGCCAGCAGCCAGGGACAGGGGACTTTCGGTTCACCCCTCCACTTT.

The CDR3 spells CASKNPRTIGGVQYF. In DNA form, the CDR3 reads TGTGCCAGCAAAAACCCGAGGACTATAGGCGGAGTGCAGTATTTT. The rearrangement links TRBV21-1 to TRBJ2-3; the table's TRBD2 call for D was not verified on the DNA. TRBV21-1 is described as a pseudogene. The CDR3 contains 15 residues.

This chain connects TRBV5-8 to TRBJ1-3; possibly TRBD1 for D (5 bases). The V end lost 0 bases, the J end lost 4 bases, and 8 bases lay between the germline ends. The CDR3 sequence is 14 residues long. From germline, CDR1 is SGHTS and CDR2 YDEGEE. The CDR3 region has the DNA TGTGCCAGCAGCTTGGGGACACTCGGAAACACCATATATTTT. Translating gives CASSLGTLGNTIYF.

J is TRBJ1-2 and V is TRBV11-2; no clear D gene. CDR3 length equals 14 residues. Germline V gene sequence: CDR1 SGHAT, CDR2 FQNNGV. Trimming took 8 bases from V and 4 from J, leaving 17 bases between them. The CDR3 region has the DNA TGTGCCAGCCACAGATCCGGGGTTCCCTATGGCTACACCTTC. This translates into CASHRSGVPYGYTF.

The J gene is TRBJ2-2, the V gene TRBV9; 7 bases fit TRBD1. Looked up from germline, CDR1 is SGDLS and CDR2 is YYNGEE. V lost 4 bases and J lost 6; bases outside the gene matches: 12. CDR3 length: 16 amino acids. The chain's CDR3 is CASSPLGNRGAGELFF. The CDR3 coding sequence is TGTGCCAGCAGCCCCCTTGGGAACAGGGGAGCCGGGGAGCTGTTTTTT.

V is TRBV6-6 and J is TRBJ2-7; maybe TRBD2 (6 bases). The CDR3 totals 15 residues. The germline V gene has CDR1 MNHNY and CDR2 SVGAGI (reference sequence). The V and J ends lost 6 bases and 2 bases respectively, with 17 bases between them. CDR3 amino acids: CASSDVGGLTYEQYF. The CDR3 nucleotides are TGTGCCAGCAGCGACGTGGGGGGATTAACCTACGAGCAGTACTTC.

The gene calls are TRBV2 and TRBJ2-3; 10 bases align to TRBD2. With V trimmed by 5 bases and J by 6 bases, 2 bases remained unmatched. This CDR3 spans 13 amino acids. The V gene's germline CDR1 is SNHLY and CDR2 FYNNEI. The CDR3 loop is CASSMTSGDTQYF. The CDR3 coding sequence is TGTGCCAGCAGTATGACTAGCGGGGATACGCAGTATTTT.

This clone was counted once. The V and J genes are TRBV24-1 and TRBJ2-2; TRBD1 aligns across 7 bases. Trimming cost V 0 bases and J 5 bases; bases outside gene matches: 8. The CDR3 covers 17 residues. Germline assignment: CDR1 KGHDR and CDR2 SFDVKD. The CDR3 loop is CATSDLGPRGRTGELFF. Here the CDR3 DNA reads TGTGCCACCAGTGATTTGGGTCCGAGGGGGCGGACCGGGGAGCTGTTTTTT.

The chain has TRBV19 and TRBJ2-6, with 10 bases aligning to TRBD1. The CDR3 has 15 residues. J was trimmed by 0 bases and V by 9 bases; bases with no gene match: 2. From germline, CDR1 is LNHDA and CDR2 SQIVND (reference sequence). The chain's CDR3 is CASRQGASGANVLTF. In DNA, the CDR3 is TGTGCCAGCAGACAGGGGGCCTCTGGGGCCAACGTCCTGACTTTC.

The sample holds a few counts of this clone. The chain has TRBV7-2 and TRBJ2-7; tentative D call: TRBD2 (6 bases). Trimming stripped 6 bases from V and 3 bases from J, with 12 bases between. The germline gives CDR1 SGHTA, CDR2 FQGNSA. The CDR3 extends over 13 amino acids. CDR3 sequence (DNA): TGTGCCAGCAGTCAAGGGACTCTCTACGAGCAGTACTTC. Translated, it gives CASSQGTLYEQYF.

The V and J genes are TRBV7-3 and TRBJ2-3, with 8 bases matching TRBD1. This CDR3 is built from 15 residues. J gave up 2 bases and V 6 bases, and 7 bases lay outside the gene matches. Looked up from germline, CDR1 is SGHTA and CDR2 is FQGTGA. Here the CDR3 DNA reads TGTGCCAGCAGTCTCGGGACAGGACACACAGATACGCAGTATTTT. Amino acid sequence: CASSLGTGHTDTQYF. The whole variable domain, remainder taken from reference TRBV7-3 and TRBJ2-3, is GAGVSQTPSNKVTEKGKYVELRCDPISGHTALYWYRQSLGQGPEFLIYFQGTGAADDSGLPNDRFFAVRPEGSVSTLKIQRTERGDSAVYLCASSLGTGHTDTQYFGPGTRLTVL.

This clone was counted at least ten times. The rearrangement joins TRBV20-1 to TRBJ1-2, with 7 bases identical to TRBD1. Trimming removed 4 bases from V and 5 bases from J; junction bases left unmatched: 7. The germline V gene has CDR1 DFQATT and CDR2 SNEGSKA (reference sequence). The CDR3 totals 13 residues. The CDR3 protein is CSANDRVGYGYTF. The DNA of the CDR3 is TGCAGTGCTAATGACAGGGTTGGGTATGGCTACACCTTC.

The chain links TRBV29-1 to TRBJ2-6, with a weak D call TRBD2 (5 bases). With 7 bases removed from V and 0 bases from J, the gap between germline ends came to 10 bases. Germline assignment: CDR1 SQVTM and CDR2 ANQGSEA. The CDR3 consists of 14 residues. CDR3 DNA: TGCAGCGCTGTCGGACTCTCTGGGGCCAACGTCCTGACTTTC. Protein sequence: CSAVGLSGANVLTF.

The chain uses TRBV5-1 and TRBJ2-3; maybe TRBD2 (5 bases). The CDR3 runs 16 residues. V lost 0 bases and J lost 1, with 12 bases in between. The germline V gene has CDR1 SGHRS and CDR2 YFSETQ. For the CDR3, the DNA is TGCGCCAGCAGCTTGGTGGTTCGGGAAGGCACAGATACGCAGTATTTT. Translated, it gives CASSLVVREGTDTQYF. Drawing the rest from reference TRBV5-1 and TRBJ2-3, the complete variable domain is KAGVTQTPRYLIKTRGQQVTLSCSPISGHRSVSWYQQTPGQGLQFLFEYFSETQRNKGNFPGRFSGRQFSNSRSEMNVSTLELGDSALYLCASSLVVREGTDTQYFGPGTRLTVL.

CDR3 DNA: TGTGCCACCAGTGACCGGGGACTAGCGGGGCCTGACACCGGGGAGCTGTTTTTT. It encodes CATSDRGLAGPDTGELFF. V usage is TRBV24-1 and J usage is TRBJ2-2; TRBD2 matches at 13 bases. Germline assignment: CDR1 KGHDR and CDR2 SFDVKD. The J segment lost 3 bases and the V segment lost 4 bases, leaving 7 bases of the junction unmatched. This CDR3 contains 18 residues.

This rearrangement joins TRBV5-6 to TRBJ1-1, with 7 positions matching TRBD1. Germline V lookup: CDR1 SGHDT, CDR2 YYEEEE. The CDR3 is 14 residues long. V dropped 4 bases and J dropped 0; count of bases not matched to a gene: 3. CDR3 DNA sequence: TGTGCCAGCAGCACAGGACAGGTGAACACTGAAGCTTTCTTT. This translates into CASSTGQVNTEAFF.

CDR3 bases: TGTGCCAGCAGCTTATCCCCGACTAGCGGGACGCAGTATTTT. Protein product: CASSLSPTSGTQYF. The chain uses TRBV7-3 and TRBJ2-3, with 10 bases identical to TRBD2. The germline V gene has CDR1 SGHTA and CDR2 FQGTGA. Trimming at V came to 2 bases and at J to 9 bases, leaving 5 bases not matched to a gene. The CDR3 extends over 14 amino acids.

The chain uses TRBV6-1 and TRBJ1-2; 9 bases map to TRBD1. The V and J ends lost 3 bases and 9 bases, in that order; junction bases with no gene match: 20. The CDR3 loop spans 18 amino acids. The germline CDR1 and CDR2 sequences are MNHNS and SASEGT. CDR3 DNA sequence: TGTGCCAGCAGTGACCGTGGGACAGGGTTGGGAAGCCTGGGGAGCTACACCTTC. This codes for CASSDRGTGLGSLGSYTF.

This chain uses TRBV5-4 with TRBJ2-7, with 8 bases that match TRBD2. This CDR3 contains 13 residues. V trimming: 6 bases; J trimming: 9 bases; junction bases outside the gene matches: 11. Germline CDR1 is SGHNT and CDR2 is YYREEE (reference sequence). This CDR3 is CASTTSPGGVQYV. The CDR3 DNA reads TGTGCCAGCACCACCTCACCCGGGGGGGTGCAGTACGTC.

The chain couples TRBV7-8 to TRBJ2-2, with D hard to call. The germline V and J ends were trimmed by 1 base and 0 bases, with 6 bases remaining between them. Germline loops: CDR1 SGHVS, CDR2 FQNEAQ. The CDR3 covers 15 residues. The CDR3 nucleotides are TGTGCCAGCAGCTTAGGGTCAGCGAACACCGGGGAGCTGTTTTTT. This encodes CASSLGSANTGELFF.

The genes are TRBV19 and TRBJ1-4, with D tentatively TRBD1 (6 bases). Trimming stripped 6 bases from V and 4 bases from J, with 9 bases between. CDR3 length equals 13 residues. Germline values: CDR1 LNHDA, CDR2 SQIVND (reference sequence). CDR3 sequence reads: CASRRTDNEKLFF. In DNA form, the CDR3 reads TGTGCCAGTAGGAGGACAGATAATGAAAAACTGTTTTTT.